What follows are 21 T cell receptor beta chains derived from one specimen sequenced in a study of T cells in Graves' hyperthyroidism and ophthalmopathy. Amplification yielded TCR beta CDR3 regions, with RNA transcripts as the source. The TCR CDR3 was amplified in a first-round RT-PCR using the HTBI primer set. TCRdb ran MiXCR on the multiplex PCR reads and lists one entry per CDR3 protein. Of around 250,000 distinct CDR3 sequences listed, 13% to 15% are singletons. Sequenced: blood. All receptors come from a woman between 40 and 50 years old with Graves' hyperthyroidism that later progressed to Graves' ophthalmopathy.

This clonotype was recorded at least ten times. V and J are TRBV25-1 and TRBJ2-1; no clear D. V was clipped by 5 bases and J by 0 bases, with 8 bases between them. The CDR3 is made up of 14 amino acids. Germline-derived CDR1 and CDR2 are MGHDK and SYGVNS. The CDR3 protein is CASSLISSYNEQFF. In DNA, the CDR3 is TGTGCCAGCAGTCTAATAAGCTCCTACAATGAGCAGTTCTTC. The full variable domain, rest sourced from reference TRBV25-1 and TRBJ2-1, is EADIYQTPRYLVIGTGKKITLECSQTMGHDKMYWYQQDPGMELHLIHYSYGVNSTEKGDLSSESTVSRIRTEHFPLTLESARPSHTSQYLCASSLISSYNEQFFGPGTRLTVL.

This clonotype was detected ten times or more. The V gene is TRBV19, the J gene TRBJ2-5; D might be TRBD1 or TRBD2, each matching 5 bases. The CDR3 consists of 13 residues. V was cut by 3 bases and J by 2 bases, with 7 bases left in between. CDR1 is LNHDA, CDR2 SQIVND, per germline (reference sequence). Written as DNA, the CDR3 is TGTGCCAGTAGTATGGGACGGCAAGAGACCCAGTACTTC. Translation: CASSMGRQETQYF.

The rearrangement joins TRBV6-9 to TRBJ1-5; D unclear. Germline V gene sequence: CDR1 MNHGY, CDR2 SVAAGI. Between the trimmed V and J ends, which lost 3 bases and 2 bases, there was a span of 11 bases. The CDR3 totals 15 residues. In DNA form, the CDR3 reads TGTGCCAGCAGTTACGAGGGATATGGCAATCAGCCCCAGCATTTT. Translating gives CASSYEGYGNQPQHF.

There are many counts of this clonotype. The J gene is TRBJ2-1, the V gene TRBV3-1; the match to TRBD2 covers 7 bases. The CDR3 has 12 residues. Unmatched junction bases numbered 3, after V lost 4 bases and J lost 9 bases. The germline V gene encodes CDR1 LGHDT and CDR2 YNNKEL (reference sequence). The CDR3 nucleotides read TGTGCCAGCAGCCCTTGGGGGGGTGAGCAGTTCTTC. Residues: CASSPWGGEQFF.

Worth noting for this clonotype: One base away lies a much larger clone, so this may be a sequencing read error. The J gene is TRBJ2-1, the V gene TRBV30; TRBD1 matches at 8 bases. The V gene end was trimmed by 0 bases and the J gene end by 9 bases; junction bases not matched to a gene: 13. This CDR3 comprises 16 residues. Germline assignment: CDR1 GTSNPN and CDR2 SVGIG (reference sequence). CDR3 sequence reads: CAWSVPRTGRFSEQFF. CDR3 in DNA: TGTGCCTGGAGTGTACCGAGGACAGGGCGCTTTAGTGAGCAGTTCTTC.

This clonotype showed up just a few times. The chain employs TRBV11-2 and TRBJ2-3; TRBD1 might be the D (6 bases). Trimming took off 2 bases at V and 1 base at J, with 13 bases between the two ends. This CDR3 contains 16 residues. In germline, CDR1 is SGHAT, CDR2 FQNNGV. CDR3 sequence: CASSLRGIGGTDTQYF. In DNA, the CDR3 is TGTGCCAGCAGCTTAAGGGGGATAGGCGGCACAGATACGCAGTATTTT.

This clonotype showed up many times. The rearrangement joins TRBV28 to TRBJ1-1, with D uncertain. Germline V gene data show CDR1 as MDHEN and CDR2 as SYDVKM. The CDR3 has 15 amino acids. Trimming left V 4 bases short and J 1 base short, with 13 bases between. In DNA form, the CDR3 reads TGTGCCAGCAGTTCGGCAGGCATGGCGAACACTGAAGCTTTCTTT. Translated: CASSSAGMANTEAFF.

This clonotype was observed a few times. The chain carries TRBV4-1 and TRBJ2-5; a weak D match, TRBD2 (5 bases). This CDR3 contains 15 residues. Deletions cut 1 base from V and 5 bases from J, with 14 bases between. Per the germline V gene, CDR1 is MGHRA and CDR2 is YSYEKL. The CDR3 DNA sequence: TGCGCCAGCAGCCAAGTAGGACTGGTCAGGGAGACCCAGTACTTC. This gives the protein CASSQVGLVRETQYF.

About this clonotype: At one end, the junction sequence differs from germline, possibly due to a read error. The chain couples TRBV19 to TRBJ2-3; D may be TRBD1 (6 bases). Germline loops: CDR1 LNHDA, CDR2 SQIVND (reference sequence). The CDR3 loop spans 15 amino acids. The CDR3 DNA sequence: TGTGTCAGTAGTAAATCGACAGGACGCACAGATACGCAGTATTTT. Protein product: CVSSKSTGRTDTQYF. Variable domain in full (rest from reference TRBV19 and TRBJ2-3): DGGITQSPKYLFRKEGQNVTLSCEQNLNHDAMYWYRQDPGQGLRLIYYSQIVNDFQKGDIAEGYSVSREKKESFPLTVTSAQKNPTAFYLCVSSKSTGRTDTQYFGPGTRLTVL.

This clonotype showed up many times. The J gene is TRBJ1-5, the V gene TRBV20-1; D remains unclear. V was cut by 0 bases and J by 1 base, with 10 bases left in between. The germline CDR1 and CDR2 sequences are DFQATT and SNEGSKA (reference sequence). The CDR3 is 15 residues long. The CDR3 sequence is CSARDAPMSNQPQHF. In DNA, the CDR3 is TGCAGTGCTAGAGACGCGCCCATGAGCAATCAGCCCCAGCATTTT.

This clonotype was counted at least ten times. This chain uses TRBV2 with TRBJ2-7; D not resolved. Germline CDR1 and CDR2: SNHLY and FYNNEI. V was clipped by 3 bases and J by 1 base, with 7 bases between them. The CDR3 totals 13 residues. The CDR3 loop is CASSDLKSYEQYF. The CDR3 DNA reads TGTGCCAGCAGTGATTTGAAATCCTACGAGCAGTACTTC.

The gene calls are TRBV20-1 and TRBJ2-1; TRBD2 matches 11 bases. The CDR3 consists of 14 residues. The germline V gene encodes CDR1 DFQATT and CDR2 SNEGSKA (reference sequence). Trimming cost V 6 bases and J 3 bases; bases outside gene matches: 4. DNA of the CDR3: TGCAGTGCCTTTAGCGGGAGGGACTACAATGAGCAGTTCTTC. It codes for CSAFSGRDYNEQFF.

This clonotype has a count of ten or more. The rearrangement joins TRBV10-2 to TRBJ2-2, with D maybe TRBD2 (6 bases). The CDR3 spans 15 residues. The germline gives CDR1 WSHSY, CDR2 SAAADI. Trimming pared 10 bases from V and 3 bases from J, leaving 18 bases between. In DNA form, the CDR3 reads TGCGCCACCATACTGCGGGGATCGGACACCGGGGAGCTGTTTTTT. The encoded protein is CATILRGSDTGELFF.

At least ten counts were recorded for this clonotype. V gene TRBV2 combines with J gene TRBJ1-3; unclear D gene. V lost 6 bases, J lost 0 bases, and 9 bases lay in between. Germline CDR1 SNHLY, CDR2 FYNNEI. The CDR3 totals 14 residues. CDR3 region: CASRSGSSGNTIYF. For the CDR3, the DNA is TGTGCCAGCAGATCAGGTAGCTCTGGAAACACCATATATTTT.

To note about this clonotype: A read error is possible here, since a much larger clone lies one base away. The chain is built from TRBV18 and TRBJ2-2; 14 positions match TRBD2. Looked up from germline, CDR1 is KGHSH and CDR2 is LQKENI. This CDR3 is built from 15 residues. The CDR3 bases are TGTGCCAGCTCACCGGGACTAGCGGGAGCCGGGGAGCTGCTTTTT. Amino acids: CASSPGLAGAGELLF.

There are many counts of this clonotype. The V and J genes are TRBV5-1 and TRBJ2-3; 7 bases fit TRBD2. J gave up 4 bases and V 0 bases, and 11 bases lay outside the gene matches. Germline V gives CDR1 SGHRS, CDR2 YFSETQ. The CDR3 totals 17 residues. The CDR3 sequence: CASSLAVLTSSPDTQYF. CDR3 sequence (DNA): TGCGCCAGCAGCTTGGCCGTTTTGACTAGCAGCCCAGATACGCAGTATTTT.

This clonotype was picked up many times. This sequence joins TRBV5-1 and TRBJ2-1; TRBD2 is a possible D gene (6 bases). Germline CDR1 SGHRS, CDR2 YFSETQ. The CDR3 spans 12 residues. V lost 5 bases, J lost 7 bases, and 10 bases lay in between. CDR3 residues: CASREGGNEQFF. The CDR3, as DNA: TGCGCCAGCAGAGAGGGAGGTAATGAGCAGTTCTTC.

This clonotype was counted many times. The chain combines TRBV9 with TRBJ2-7; 8 bases are a match to TRBD2. Germline V gives CDR1 SGDLS, CDR2 YYNGEE. The ends lost 4 bases at V and 1 base at J; junction bases unmatched: 7. The CDR3 is 15 residues long. CDR3 in amino acids: CASSPGGTISYEQYF. CDR3 sequence (DNA): TGTGCCAGCAGCCCGGGGGGGACTATTTCCTACGAGCAGTACTTC.

This clonotype turned up a few times. This chain uses TRBV27 with TRBJ2-7; 7 nucleotides align to TRBD1. Per the germline V gene, CDR1 is MNHEY and CDR2 is SMNVEV (reference sequence). This CDR3 is 15 amino acids long. The V gene end was trimmed by 6 bases and the J gene end by 6 bases; junction bases not matched to a gene: 14. The CDR3 sequence: CASSPLDRVYSEQYF. The CDR3 bases are TGTGCCAGCAGCCCGCTCGACAGGGTATATAGCGAGCAGTACTTC.

This clonotype was observed many times. The rearrangement links TRBV2 to TRBJ2-1, with 13 bases aligning to TRBD2. V lost 6 bases, J lost 2 bases, and 4 bases stayed unmatched. The CDR3 spans 16 residues. Germline V CDR1 and CDR2: SNHLY, FYNNEI. CDR3 sequence (DNA): TGTGCCAGCAGGGGGACTAGCGGGAACCCCTACAATGAGCAGTTCTTC. This sequence encodes CASRGTSGNPYNEQFF.

At least ten counts were recorded for this clonotype. The gene calls are TRBV7-8 and TRBJ1-5; 7 bases fit TRBD1. CDR1 SGHVS and CDR2 FQNEAQ come from the germline V gene. The CDR3 is made up of 16 amino acids. V was pared by 1 base and J by 2 bases, with 5 bases of the junction left unmatched. CDR3 loop: CASSLDRGPGNQPQHF. CDR3 bases: TGTGCCAGCAGCTTAGACAGGGGACCAGGCAATCAGCCCCAGCATTTT. Based on the CDR3 plus reference TRBV7-8 and TRBJ1-5, the full variable domain is GAGVSQSPRYKVAKRGQDVALRCDPISGHVSLFWYQQALGQGPEFLTYFQNEAQLDKSGLPSDRFFAERPEGSVSTLKIQRTQQEDSAVYLCASSLDRGPGNQPQHFGDGTRLSIL.